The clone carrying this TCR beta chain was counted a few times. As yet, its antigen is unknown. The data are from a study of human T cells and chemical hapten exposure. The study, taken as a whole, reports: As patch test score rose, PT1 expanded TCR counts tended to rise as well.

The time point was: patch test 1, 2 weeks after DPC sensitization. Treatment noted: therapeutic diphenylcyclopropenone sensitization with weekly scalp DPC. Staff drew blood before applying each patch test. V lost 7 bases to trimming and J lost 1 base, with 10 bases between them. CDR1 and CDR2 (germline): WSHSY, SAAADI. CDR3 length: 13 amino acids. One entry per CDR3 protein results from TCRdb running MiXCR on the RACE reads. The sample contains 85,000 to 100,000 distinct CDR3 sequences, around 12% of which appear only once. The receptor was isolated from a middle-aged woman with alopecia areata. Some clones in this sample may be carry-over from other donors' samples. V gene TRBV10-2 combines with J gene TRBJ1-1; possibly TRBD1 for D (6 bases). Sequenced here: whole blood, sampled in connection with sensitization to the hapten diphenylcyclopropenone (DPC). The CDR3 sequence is CASTRQANTEAFF. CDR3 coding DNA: TGCGCCAGCACCAGACAGGCGAACACTGAAGCTTTCTTT.